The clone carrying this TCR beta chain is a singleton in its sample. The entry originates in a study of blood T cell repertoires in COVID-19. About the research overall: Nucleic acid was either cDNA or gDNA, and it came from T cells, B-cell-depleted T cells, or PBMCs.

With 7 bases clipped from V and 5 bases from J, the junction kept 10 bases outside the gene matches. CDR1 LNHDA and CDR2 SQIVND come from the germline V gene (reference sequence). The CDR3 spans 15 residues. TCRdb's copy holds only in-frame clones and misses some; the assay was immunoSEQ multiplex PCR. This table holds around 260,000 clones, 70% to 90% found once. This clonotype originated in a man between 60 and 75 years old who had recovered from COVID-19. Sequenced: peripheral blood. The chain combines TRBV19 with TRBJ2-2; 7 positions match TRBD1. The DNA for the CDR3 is TGTGCCAGTAAATCGCAGGGGGTTGTTACCGGGGAGCTGTTTTTT. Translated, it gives CASKSQGVVTGELFF. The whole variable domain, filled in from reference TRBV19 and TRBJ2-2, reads DGGITQSPKYLFRKEGQNVTLSCEQNLNHDAMYWYRQDPGQGLRLIYYSQIVNDFQKGDIAEGYSVSREKKESFPLTVTSAQKNPTAFYLCASKSQGVVTGELFFGEGSRLTVL.